This passage covers 24 T cell receptor beta chains from one sample sequenced in a study of T-cell reconstitution after alpha-beta-depleted transplantation in children. Preparation of the TCRbeta library involved a method that used unique molecular identifiers. A single record per CDR3 protein comes from TCRdb applying MiXCR to the PCR reads. The sample lists some 830,000 distinct CDR3 sequences; around 17% were seen once. Here the sequenced sample was PBMCs, mostly from graft donor cells, taken 360 days after TCRalphabeta/CD19-depleted stem cell transplant. The origin of the receptors is a male patient younger than 18 who had a stem cell transplant for acute lymphoblastic leukemia, so the T cells may come from the graft donor.

The chain couples TRBV2 to TRBJ2-4; the D gene is possibly TRBD1 (6 bases). The CDR3 is 15 amino acids. Germline CDR1 SNHLY, CDR2 FYNNEI. Trimming left V 5 bases short and J 4 bases short, with 15 bases between. CDR3 sequence reads: CASSQQGFLKNIQYF. Here the CDR3 DNA reads TGTGCCAGCAGTCAACAGGGTTTCCTAAAAAACATTCAGTACTTC.

CDR3 coding DNA: TGTGCCAGCAGCTCACAGGGACTAGCGGGAAATGAGCAGTTCTTC. Amino acid sequence: CASSSQGLAGNEQFF. This chain joins TRBV7-8 and TRBJ2-1, with 13 bases aligning to TRBD2. CDR3 length equals 15 residues. J lost 7 bases, V lost 4 bases, and 4 bases had no gene match. Looked up from germline, CDR1 is SGHVS and CDR2 is FQNEAQ.

The chain recombines TRBV19 with TRBJ2-7; 8 bases map to TRBD2. Germline values: CDR1 LNHDA, CDR2 SQIVND (reference sequence). V lost 7 bases and J lost 3; bases outside the gene matches: 11. The CDR3 sequence is 15 residues long. The CDR3 region is CASTLAPGLGYEQYF. The DNA for the CDR3 is TGTGCCAGTACTCTAGCCCCGGGACTAGGCTACGAGCAGTACTTC.

This clonotype was recorded at least ten times. This chain links TRBV10-2 with TRBJ2-7; tentative D call: TRBD1 (5 bases). The ends were cut back, 6 bases at V and 0 bases at J, with 9 bases in the middle. Germline V gives CDR1 WSHSY, CDR2 SAAADI. The length of the CDR3 is 13 residues. CDR3 amino acids: CASSAGHSYEQYF. The CDR3 nucleotides are TGCGCCAGCAGCGCTGGACACTCCTACGAGCAGTACTTC.

The chain carries TRBV11-2 and TRBJ2-3; D gene unclear. CDR1 and CDR2 (germline): SGHAT, FQNNGV. Trimming left V 6 bases short and J 4 bases short, with 11 bases between. The CDR3 loop spans 13 amino acids. The DNA for the CDR3 is TGTGCCAGCAGGTACCCTTGGGCAGATACGCAGTATTTT. Protein sequence: CASRYPWADTQYF.

V usage is TRBV5-5 and J usage is TRBJ1-5, with D possibly TRBD1 on 5 matching bases. The germline CDR1 and CDR2 sequences are SGHKS and YYEKEE (reference sequence). V lost 1 base, J lost 4 bases, and 18 bases lay in between. The CDR3 totals 17 residues. This CDR3 reads CASSLRQGGGLNQPQHF. Here the CDR3 DNA reads TGTGCCAGCAGCTTGAGGCAGGGAGGAGGGTTAAATCAGCCCCAGCATTTT.

The rearrangement joins TRBV9 to TRBJ2-5; D remains ambiguous. CDR1 and CDR2 (germline): SGDLS, YYNGEE. The CDR3 contains 14 residues. Trimming took off 4 bases at V and 2 bases at J, with 12 bases between the two ends. DNA of the CDR3: TGTGCCAGCAGCCTCCCTGACACACAAGAGACCCAGTACTTC. Translating it yields CASSLPDTQETQYF.

This clonotype came up a few times. This chain links TRBV6-2 or TRBV6-3 with TRBJ2-5, with unresolved D. This CDR3 region has 14 residues. With 1 base removed from V and 4 bases from J, the gap between germline ends came to 10 bases. CDR1 and CDR2 from the germline V gene are MNHEY and SVGEGT. CDR3 nucleotide sequence: TGTGCCAGCAGTTACTTCGAGAGAGGAGAGACCCAGTACTTC. Translated, it gives CASSYFERGETQYF.

The chain couples TRBV7-6 to TRBJ2-4; TRBD1 matches 10 bases. Germline loops: CDR1 SGHVS, CDR2 FNYEAQ. V lost 0 bases, J lost 6 bases, and 5 bases stayed unmatched. The CDR3 length is 16 residues. CDR3 amino acids: CASSLAGQGYGNIQYF. The CDR3 coding sequence is TGTGCCAGCAGCTTAGCGGGACAGGGGTATGGAAACATTCAGTACTTC. The variable domain in full, with the rest retrieved from reference TRBV7-6 and TRBJ2-4, is GAGVSQSPRYKVTKRGQDVALRCDPISGHVSLYWYRQALGQGPEFLTYFNYEAQQDKSGLPNDRFSAERPEGSISTLTIQRTEQRDSAMYRCASSLAGQGYGNIQYFGAGTRLSVL.

This clonotype was detected ten times or more. The chain is built from TRBV5-1 and TRBJ2-1; unclear D gene. Per germline, CDR1 SGHRS and CDR2 YFSETQ. The V gene lost 0 bases and the J gene lost 5 bases, with 12 bases spanning the gap. CDR3 length: 15 residues. CDR3 sequence: CASSLDPAPDNEQFF. In nucleotides, the CDR3 is TGCGCCAGCAGCTTGGACCCAGCGCCTGACAATGAGCAGTTCTTC.

This clonotype has more than one count but fewer than ten. The chain joins TRBV19 to TRBJ2-7; D is tentatively TRBD1 or TRBD2 (5 bases each). Trimming stripped 4 bases from V and 0 bases from J, with 10 bases between. The CDR3 sequence is 14 residues long. CDR1 LNHDA and CDR2 SQIVND come from the germline V gene (reference sequence). DNA of the CDR3: TGTGCCAGTAGTACTGGGACGATCTCCTACGAGCAGTACTTC. Translation gives CASSTGTISYEQYF.

This clonotype has a count of ten or more. This chain uses TRBV4-1 with TRBJ2-1, with 12 positions matching TRBD2. The J segment lost 4 bases and the V segment lost 0 bases, leaving 13 bases of the junction unmatched. This CDR3 is built from 20 residues. The germline CDR1 and CDR2 sequences are MGHRA and YSYEKL. CDR3 nucleotides: TGCGCCAGCAGCCAAGACGGGTGGACTAGCGGGAACCTTGGGTACAATGAGCAGTTCTTC. Protein product: CASSQDGWTSGNLGYNEQFF.

This clonotype has more than one count but fewer than ten. The rearrangement joins TRBV5-6 to TRBJ2-7; no clear D gene. From germline, CDR1 is SGHDT and CDR2 YYEEEE. The CDR3 is made up of 14 amino acids. V lost 1 base and J lost 3, with 11 bases in between. CDR3 loop: CASSLYGKNYEQYF. CDR3 nucleotide sequence: TGTGCCAGCAGCTTGTATGGGAAGAACTACGAGCAGTACTTC. The entire variable domain, with the rest obtained from reference TRBV5-6 and TRBJ2-7, is as follows: DAGVTQSPTHLIKTRGQQVTLRCSPKSGHDTVSWYQQALGQGPQFIFQYYEEEERQRGNFPDRFSGHQFPNYSSELNVNALLLGDSALYLCASSLYGKNYEQYFGPGTRLTVT.

This clonotype was observed a single time. This chain connects TRBV5-1 to TRBJ2-3, with D tentatively TRBD1 (6 bases). V was cut by 4 bases and J by 2 bases, with 14 bases left in between. Germline loops: CDR1 SGHRS, CDR2 YFSETQ. The CDR3 is made up of 15 amino acids. CDR3 protein: CASSPRTDHTDTQYF. As DNA, the CDR3 is TGCGCCAGCAGCCCCAGGACAGATCACACAGATACGCAGTATTTT.

The chain has TRBV5-5 and TRBJ2-3; unclear D gene. This CDR3 region has 16 residues. Germline CDR1 reads SGHKS; CDR2 reads YYEKEE (reference sequence). The V and J ends lost 4 bases and 0 bases respectively, with 15 bases between them. The CDR3 DNA reads TGTGCCAGCAGCCCCCGTTGGCGATCCAGCACAGATACGCAGTATTTT. This translates into CASSPRWRSSTDTQYF.

V is TRBV29-1 and J is TRBJ2-1, with D perhaps being TRBD1 or TRBD2 (5 bases each). This CDR3 is built from 12 residues. Trimming pared 6 bases from V and 4 bases from J, leaving 10 bases between. Germline CDR1 and CDR2: SQVTM and ANQGSEA. This CDR3 reads CSVGEYYNEQFF. CDR3 DNA sequence: TGCAGCGTGGGGGAGTATTACAATGAGCAGTTCTTC.

This clonotype was seen a few times. This sequence joins TRBV29-1 and TRBJ2-2; the D is unclear. V lost 7 bases and J lost 1, with 10 bases in between. This CDR3 is 13 amino acids long. The V gene's germline CDR1 is SQVTM and CDR2 ANQGSEA. CDR3: CSADPWNTGELFF. As DNA, the CDR3 is TGCAGCGCCGATCCATGGAACACCGGGGAGCTGTTTTTT.

The chain employs TRBV12-3 or TRBV12-4 and TRBJ2-1; 13 nucleotides align to TRBD2. Trimming took 2 bases from V and 3 from J; bases not matched to a gene: 7. This CDR3 is built from 18 residues. The CDR3 nucleotides are TGTGCCAGCAGTTTACGGACTAGCGGGAGTGTGGGCTACAATGAGCAGTTCTTC. Translating it yields CASSLRTSGSVGYNEQFF.

The V call is TRBV7-8, the J call TRBJ1-2; D is undetermined. Germline V gives CDR1 SGHVS, CDR2 FQNEAQ. V was shortened by 8 bases and J by 7 bases, with 11 bases between the two germline ends. There are 11 residues in the CDR3. For the CDR3, the DNA is TGTGCCAGCGGGTTGGGGTTTGGCTACACCTTC. Its translation is CASGLGFGYTF.

This clonotype has only a few counts. The chain uses TRBV5-1 and TRBJ2-1, with D unresolved. V was trimmed by 5 bases and J by 3 bases, leaving 12 bases between them. The CDR3 runs to 14 residues. Germline V gene lookup returns CDR1 SGHRS and CDR2 YFSETQ. The CDR3, as DNA: TGCGCCAGCAGACGATGGACCAGCTACAATGAGCAGTTCTTC. Its translation is CASRRWTSYNEQFF.

The rearrangement uses TRBV6-1 and TRBJ2-1, with 11 bases that match TRBD2. There are 18 residues in the CDR3. CDR1 and CDR2 (germline): MNHNS, SASEGT. Losses at the gene ends were 4 bases for V and 7 bases for J; bases not matched to a gene: 15. CDR3 sequence: CASSGPHLAGGPGNEQFF. CDR3 DNA: TGTGCCAGCAGTGGGCCCCATTTAGCGGGAGGGCCGGGTAATGAGCAGTTCTTC.

The table lists this clonotype with a few counts. This chain links TRBV19 with TRBJ2-7; D may be TRBD2 (6 bases). CDR3 length: 14 residues. With 1 base removed from V and 4 bases from J, the gap between germline ends came to 11 bases. CDR1 is LNHDA and CDR2 is SQIVND in the germline V gene (reference sequence). CDR3 region: CASSIAGGYYEQYF. The CDR3 DNA sequence: TGTGCCAGTAGTATAGCTGGAGGGTATTACGAGCAGTACTTC.

The rearrangement joins TRBV21-1 to TRBJ2-5; TRBD2, as called in the table, went unchecked against the DNA. TRBV21-1 constitutes a pseudogene. The CDR3 length is 15 residues. As DNA, the CDR3 is TGTGCCAGCAGCAAAACGTCGACTATGGAAGAGACCCAGTACTTC. Protein: CASSKTSTMEETQYF.

The chain uses TRBV7-3 and TRBJ1-1, with unresolved D. Trimming shortened V by 5 bases and J by 7 bases, and 11 bases separated the two germline ends. CDR1 SGHTA and CDR2 FQGTGA come from the germline V gene. The CDR3 contains 12 residues. The CDR3 is CASSPNSGEAFF. The CDR3 bases are TGTGCCAGCAGCCCAAACAGTGGTGAAGCTTTCTTT.